This T cell receptor beta chain was sequenced during a study of T cell responses to AZD1222 COVID-19 vaccine. Study-level findings and limits: The study found Spike-specific TCR breadth and depth rose after two AZD1222 doses. Unmutated variant regions reportedly attract nearly half of all spike-specific TCRs.

Germline loops: CDR1 SGDLS, CDR2 YYNGEE. The CDR3 length is 13 residues. V was cut by 4 bases and J by 4 bases, with 11 bases left in between. Method: immunoSEQ multiplex PCR; TCRdb's copy keeps in-frame clones and lacks some. The data show some 180,000 clones, around 90% seen once. Notes on this clone: Its antigen is not known.

Pooling was applied to second doses at about 4 or about 12 weeks. The sequence came from an adult who received the AZD1222 COVID-19 vaccine. The sample in question was peripheral blood, obtained 28 days after the second AZD1222 dose. This chain joins TRBV9 and TRBJ1-2, with D possibly being TRBD1 (5 bases). In nucleotides, the CDR3 is TGTGCCAGCAGCTCCCGGGGACTCTATGGCTACACCTTC. It yields the protein CASSSRGLYGYTF. Based on the CDR3 plus reference TRBV9 and TRBJ1-2, the full variable domain is DSGVTQTPKHLITATGQRVTLRCSPRSGDLSVYWYQQSLDQGLQFLIQYYNGEERAKGNILERFSAQQFPDLHSELNLSSLELGDSALYFCASSSRGLYGYTFGSGTRLTVV.